Each of the 14 T cell receptor beta chains below was sequenced from the same sample in a study of post-analysis software for immune sequencing data (dated by TCRdb to about 2015). To prepare the library, PCR was applied. This sample was sequenced with an Illumina HiSeq 2500. To reduce PCR and sequencing biases, unique molecular identifiers were built into the TCR beta cDNA libraries. The public sequencing data were trimmed at Q25 with fastp and processed into clonotypes with MiXCR by TCRdb, which kept only in-frame beta chains. Each entry is one CDR3 protein sequence, shown with its most common DNA and genes. Counted in this sample were over 700,000 distinct CDR3 sequences; roughly 27% of them appeared once. Under 0.7% of the sample is held by the ten biggest clonotypes. Which antigens these TCRs recognize remains unknown. Study-level results and caveats: Roughly 5 TRBV segments, including TRBV5-6, TRBV5-1 and TRBV20-1, were significantly more frequent in patients than controls.

Sequences were obtained from blood. All receptors come from a girl aged 5 to 17 with multiple sclerosis.

A few counts support this clonotype. The V call is TRBV5-8, the J call TRBJ1-1, with no clear D. This CDR3 is 13 amino acids long. The V end was cut by 0 bases, the J end by 3 bases, with 6 bases between. Germline CDR1 reads SGHTS; CDR2 reads YDEGEE. CDR3 residues: CASSLDSHTEAFF. CDR3 in DNA: TGTGCCAGCAGCTTGGACAGTCACACTGAAGCTTTCTTT. Together with reference TRBV5-8 and TRBJ1-1, the CDR3 gives the full variable domain: EAGVTQSPTHLIKTRGQQATLRCSPISGHTSVYWYQQALGLGLQFLLWYDEGEERNRGNFPPRFSGRQFPNYSSELNVNALELEDSALYLCASSLDSHTEAFFGQGTRLTVV.

The chain carries TRBV7-2 and TRBJ2-3; 9 bases agree with TRBD2. The CDR3 contains 15 residues. CDR1 is SGHTA and CDR2 is FQGNSA in the germline V gene. Trimming removed 5 bases from V and 5 bases from J; junction bases left unmatched: 8. For the CDR3, the DNA is TGTGCCAGCAGCCCCCAGGCTAGCGGGGAAGATACGCAGTATTTT. It translates to CASSPQASGEDTQYF.

The table lists this clonotype with a few counts. The chain combines TRBV7-2 with TRBJ1-1; a possible D gene is TRBD1 (5 bases). The CDR3 totals 15 residues. Germline CDR1 SGHTA, CDR2 FQGNSA. V lost 1 base to trimming and J lost 5 bases, with 14 bases between them. CDR3 loop: CASSLVWGEGTEAFF. The CDR3 DNA follows: TGTGCCAGCAGCTTAGTTTGGGGGGAAGGGACTGAAGCTTTCTTT.

Of note for this clonotype: Being one base from a much bigger clone, this may be a read error. Because the CDR3 is missing its conserved closing phenylalanine or tryptophan, this is likely a read error. The V call is TRBV6-4, the J call TRBJ2-3, with 10 bases aligning to TRBD2. V lost 0 bases and J lost 3; bases outside the gene matches: 3. The V gene's germline CDR1 is MRHNA and CDR2 SNTAGT. The CDR3 is made up of 16 amino acids. The CDR3 loop is CASSDSASGGTDTQYS. The CDR3 bases are TGTGCCAGCAGTGACTCGGCTAGCGGGGGTACAGATACGCAGTATTCT.

Only a few counts were recorded for this clonotype. The V gene is TRBV20-1, the J gene TRBJ2-3; tentatively, D is TRBD2 (7 bases). Germline loops: CDR1 DFQATT, CDR2 SNEGSKA (reference sequence). This CDR3 is built from 12 residues. V was trimmed by 6 bases and J by 9 bases, leaving 16 bases between them. DNA for the CDR3: TGCAGTGCCCGGACAGCCGGGGGGACGCAGTATTTT. Translated, it gives CSARTAGGTQYF.

About this clonotype itself: This clone may be a read error of a much larger clone one base away. The chain employs TRBV7-2 and TRBJ2-3; 7 positions agree with TRBD1. Germline values: CDR1 SGHTA, CDR2 FQGNSA. Trimming cost V 5 bases and J 2 bases; bases outside gene matches: 7. The CDR3 has 15 amino acids. The CDR3 nucleotides read TGTGCCAGCAGCACAGGGGCCTTGCCCACAGATACGCAGTATTTT. Residues: CASSTGALPTDTQYF.

The gene calls are TRBV6-6 and TRBJ2-6, with D perhaps TRBD2 (5 bases). There are 16 residues in the CDR3. Deletions cut 5 bases from V and 4 bases from J, with 15 bases between. CDR1 is MNHNY and CDR2 is SVGAGI in the germline V gene (reference sequence). CDR3 nucleotides: TGTGCCAGCAGTCCCACGGCGGGTTCAGGGGCCAACGTCCTGACTTTC. This gives the protein CASSPTAGSGANVLTF.

This clonotype was detected only a few times. The chain recombines TRBV7-9 with TRBJ2-3; no reliable D call. The CDR3 consists of 15 residues. Between the trimmed V and J ends, which lost 1 base and 6 bases, there was a span of 14 bases. Germline V gene sequence: CDR1 SEHNR, CDR2 FQNEAQ (reference sequence). The CDR3 sequence is CASSLDPGSADTQYF. CDR3 nucleotides: TGTGCCAGCAGCTTAGATCCGGGTTCAGCGGATACGCAGTATTTT.

This clonotype occurred a few times. The chain couples TRBV7-9 to TRBJ2-1; 14 bases agree with TRBD2. CDR1 SEHNR and CDR2 FQNEAQ come from the germline V gene (reference sequence). The CDR3 has 18 amino acids. J was trimmed by 6 bases and V by 6 bases; bases with no gene match: 13. Here the CDR3 DNA reads TGTGCCAGCAGTCAGGGGGTGCGGACTAGCGGGGGGATCAATGAGCAGTTCTTC. This sequence encodes CASSQGVRTSGGINEQFF.

V and J are TRBV9 and TRBJ2-2, with no clear D. CDR3 size: 13 residues. V was cut by 2 bases and J by 1 base, with 3 bases left in between. Germline-derived CDR1 and CDR2 are SGDLS and YYNGEE. CDR3: CASSVRNTGELFF. CDR3 bases: TGTGCCAGCAGCGTCAGGAACACCGGGGAGCTGTTTTTT.

V and J are TRBV25-1 and TRBJ2-4; tentatively, D is TRBD1 (6 bases). The DNA end is a closer match to TRBJ2-7, so the J assignment may be wrong. Germline V gives CDR1 MGHDK, CDR2 SYGVNS. This CDR3 spans 14 amino acids. The CDR3 region is CASSEPGRGHEQYF. As DNA, the CDR3 is TGTGCCAGCAGTGAGCCGGGCAGGGGACACGAGCAGTACTTC.

This clonotype was detected only a few times. The chain carries TRBV3-1 and TRBJ1-2; 9 bases are shared with TRBD1. V trimming: 2 bases; J trimming: 8 bases; junction bases outside the gene matches: 12. The CDR3 runs to 16 residues. Germline V gene lookup returns CDR1 LGHDT and CDR2 YNNKEL (reference sequence). CDR3 sequence (DNA): TGTGCCAGCAGCCAAACAGACAGGGGGTTTTGGGGAGGCTACACCTTC. Translating it yields CASSQTDRGFWGGYTF.

The chain uses TRBV11-2 and TRBJ2-1; D possibly corresponds to TRBD1 (7 bases). The V gene lost 6 bases and the J gene lost 3 bases, with 15 bases spanning the gap. CDR1 is SGHAT, CDR2 FQNNGV, per germline. CDR3 length equals 15 residues. CDR3 loop: CASSFRGVGYNEQFF. The CDR3 bases are TGTGCCAGCAGTTTCAGGGGGGTAGGCTACAATGAGCAGTTCTTC.

This clonotype was picked up a small number of times. The chain combines TRBV28 with TRBJ2-3; 8 nucleotides align to TRBD1. This CDR3 is 16 amino acids long. Germline V CDR1 and CDR2: MDHEN, SYDVKM. V shed 6 bases and J 3 bases; nucleotides not matched to a gene: 11. Here the CDR3 DNA reads TGTGCCAGCAGCCACACGGACAGGGCAGAAACAGATACGCAGTATTTT. Its protein is CASSHTDRAETDTQYF.